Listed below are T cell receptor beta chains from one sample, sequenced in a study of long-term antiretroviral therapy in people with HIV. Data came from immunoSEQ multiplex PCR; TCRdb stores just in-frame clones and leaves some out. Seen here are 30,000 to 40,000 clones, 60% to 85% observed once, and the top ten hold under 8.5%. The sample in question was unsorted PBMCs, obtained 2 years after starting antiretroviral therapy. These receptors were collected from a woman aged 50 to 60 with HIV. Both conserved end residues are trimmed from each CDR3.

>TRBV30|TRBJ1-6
AWSGAGGNSPLH
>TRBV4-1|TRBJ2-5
ASSQAVSETQY
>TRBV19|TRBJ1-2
ASSIVGGGYT
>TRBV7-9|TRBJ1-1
ASSLGLGAAEAF
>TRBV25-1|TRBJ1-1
ASSGKTGARDTEAF
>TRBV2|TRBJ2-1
ASSAGVRNEQF
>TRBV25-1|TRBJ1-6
ASSDRGYNSPLH
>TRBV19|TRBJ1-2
ASSILVGGYT
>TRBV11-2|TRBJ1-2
ASSLGGLDTNYGYT
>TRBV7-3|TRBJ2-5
ASSLRTSETQY
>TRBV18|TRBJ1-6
ASSSLDRVGSPLH
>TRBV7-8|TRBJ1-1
ASAVIRSSTEAF
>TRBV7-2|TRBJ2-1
ASSLGPYNEQF
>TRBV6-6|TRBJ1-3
ASRPTTGTSGNTIY
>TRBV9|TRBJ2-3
ASSRRDRDDTQY
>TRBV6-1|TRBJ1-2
ASSVWAEANYGYT
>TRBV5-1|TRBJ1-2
ASSLFPGTGGGYT
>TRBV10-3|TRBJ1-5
AIRAGTDSNQPQH
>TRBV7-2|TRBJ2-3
ASSLGASGASDTQY
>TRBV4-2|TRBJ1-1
ASRAGDQWTEAF
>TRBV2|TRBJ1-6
AQGTGGFSYNSPLH
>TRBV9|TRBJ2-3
ASGFRDSTDTQY
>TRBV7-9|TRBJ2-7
ASSPPFGTDYEQY
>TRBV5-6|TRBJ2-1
ASVRGSSSYNEQF
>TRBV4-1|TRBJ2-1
ASSREAGRVNEQF
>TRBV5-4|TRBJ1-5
ASSDRGNQPQH
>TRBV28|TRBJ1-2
ASSLNLGYT
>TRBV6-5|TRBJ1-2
ASSTTIFKGNGYT
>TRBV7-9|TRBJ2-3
ASLPLGGFTDTQY
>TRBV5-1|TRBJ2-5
ASTARAGGQQETQY
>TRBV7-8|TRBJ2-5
ASSLSPGSQETQY
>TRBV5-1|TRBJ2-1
ASSFPLAGGKSSYNEQF
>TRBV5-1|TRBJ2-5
ASSPGGEDTQY
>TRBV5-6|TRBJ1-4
ASSLGPVGGEKLF
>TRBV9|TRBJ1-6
ASSVNQQSYNSPLH